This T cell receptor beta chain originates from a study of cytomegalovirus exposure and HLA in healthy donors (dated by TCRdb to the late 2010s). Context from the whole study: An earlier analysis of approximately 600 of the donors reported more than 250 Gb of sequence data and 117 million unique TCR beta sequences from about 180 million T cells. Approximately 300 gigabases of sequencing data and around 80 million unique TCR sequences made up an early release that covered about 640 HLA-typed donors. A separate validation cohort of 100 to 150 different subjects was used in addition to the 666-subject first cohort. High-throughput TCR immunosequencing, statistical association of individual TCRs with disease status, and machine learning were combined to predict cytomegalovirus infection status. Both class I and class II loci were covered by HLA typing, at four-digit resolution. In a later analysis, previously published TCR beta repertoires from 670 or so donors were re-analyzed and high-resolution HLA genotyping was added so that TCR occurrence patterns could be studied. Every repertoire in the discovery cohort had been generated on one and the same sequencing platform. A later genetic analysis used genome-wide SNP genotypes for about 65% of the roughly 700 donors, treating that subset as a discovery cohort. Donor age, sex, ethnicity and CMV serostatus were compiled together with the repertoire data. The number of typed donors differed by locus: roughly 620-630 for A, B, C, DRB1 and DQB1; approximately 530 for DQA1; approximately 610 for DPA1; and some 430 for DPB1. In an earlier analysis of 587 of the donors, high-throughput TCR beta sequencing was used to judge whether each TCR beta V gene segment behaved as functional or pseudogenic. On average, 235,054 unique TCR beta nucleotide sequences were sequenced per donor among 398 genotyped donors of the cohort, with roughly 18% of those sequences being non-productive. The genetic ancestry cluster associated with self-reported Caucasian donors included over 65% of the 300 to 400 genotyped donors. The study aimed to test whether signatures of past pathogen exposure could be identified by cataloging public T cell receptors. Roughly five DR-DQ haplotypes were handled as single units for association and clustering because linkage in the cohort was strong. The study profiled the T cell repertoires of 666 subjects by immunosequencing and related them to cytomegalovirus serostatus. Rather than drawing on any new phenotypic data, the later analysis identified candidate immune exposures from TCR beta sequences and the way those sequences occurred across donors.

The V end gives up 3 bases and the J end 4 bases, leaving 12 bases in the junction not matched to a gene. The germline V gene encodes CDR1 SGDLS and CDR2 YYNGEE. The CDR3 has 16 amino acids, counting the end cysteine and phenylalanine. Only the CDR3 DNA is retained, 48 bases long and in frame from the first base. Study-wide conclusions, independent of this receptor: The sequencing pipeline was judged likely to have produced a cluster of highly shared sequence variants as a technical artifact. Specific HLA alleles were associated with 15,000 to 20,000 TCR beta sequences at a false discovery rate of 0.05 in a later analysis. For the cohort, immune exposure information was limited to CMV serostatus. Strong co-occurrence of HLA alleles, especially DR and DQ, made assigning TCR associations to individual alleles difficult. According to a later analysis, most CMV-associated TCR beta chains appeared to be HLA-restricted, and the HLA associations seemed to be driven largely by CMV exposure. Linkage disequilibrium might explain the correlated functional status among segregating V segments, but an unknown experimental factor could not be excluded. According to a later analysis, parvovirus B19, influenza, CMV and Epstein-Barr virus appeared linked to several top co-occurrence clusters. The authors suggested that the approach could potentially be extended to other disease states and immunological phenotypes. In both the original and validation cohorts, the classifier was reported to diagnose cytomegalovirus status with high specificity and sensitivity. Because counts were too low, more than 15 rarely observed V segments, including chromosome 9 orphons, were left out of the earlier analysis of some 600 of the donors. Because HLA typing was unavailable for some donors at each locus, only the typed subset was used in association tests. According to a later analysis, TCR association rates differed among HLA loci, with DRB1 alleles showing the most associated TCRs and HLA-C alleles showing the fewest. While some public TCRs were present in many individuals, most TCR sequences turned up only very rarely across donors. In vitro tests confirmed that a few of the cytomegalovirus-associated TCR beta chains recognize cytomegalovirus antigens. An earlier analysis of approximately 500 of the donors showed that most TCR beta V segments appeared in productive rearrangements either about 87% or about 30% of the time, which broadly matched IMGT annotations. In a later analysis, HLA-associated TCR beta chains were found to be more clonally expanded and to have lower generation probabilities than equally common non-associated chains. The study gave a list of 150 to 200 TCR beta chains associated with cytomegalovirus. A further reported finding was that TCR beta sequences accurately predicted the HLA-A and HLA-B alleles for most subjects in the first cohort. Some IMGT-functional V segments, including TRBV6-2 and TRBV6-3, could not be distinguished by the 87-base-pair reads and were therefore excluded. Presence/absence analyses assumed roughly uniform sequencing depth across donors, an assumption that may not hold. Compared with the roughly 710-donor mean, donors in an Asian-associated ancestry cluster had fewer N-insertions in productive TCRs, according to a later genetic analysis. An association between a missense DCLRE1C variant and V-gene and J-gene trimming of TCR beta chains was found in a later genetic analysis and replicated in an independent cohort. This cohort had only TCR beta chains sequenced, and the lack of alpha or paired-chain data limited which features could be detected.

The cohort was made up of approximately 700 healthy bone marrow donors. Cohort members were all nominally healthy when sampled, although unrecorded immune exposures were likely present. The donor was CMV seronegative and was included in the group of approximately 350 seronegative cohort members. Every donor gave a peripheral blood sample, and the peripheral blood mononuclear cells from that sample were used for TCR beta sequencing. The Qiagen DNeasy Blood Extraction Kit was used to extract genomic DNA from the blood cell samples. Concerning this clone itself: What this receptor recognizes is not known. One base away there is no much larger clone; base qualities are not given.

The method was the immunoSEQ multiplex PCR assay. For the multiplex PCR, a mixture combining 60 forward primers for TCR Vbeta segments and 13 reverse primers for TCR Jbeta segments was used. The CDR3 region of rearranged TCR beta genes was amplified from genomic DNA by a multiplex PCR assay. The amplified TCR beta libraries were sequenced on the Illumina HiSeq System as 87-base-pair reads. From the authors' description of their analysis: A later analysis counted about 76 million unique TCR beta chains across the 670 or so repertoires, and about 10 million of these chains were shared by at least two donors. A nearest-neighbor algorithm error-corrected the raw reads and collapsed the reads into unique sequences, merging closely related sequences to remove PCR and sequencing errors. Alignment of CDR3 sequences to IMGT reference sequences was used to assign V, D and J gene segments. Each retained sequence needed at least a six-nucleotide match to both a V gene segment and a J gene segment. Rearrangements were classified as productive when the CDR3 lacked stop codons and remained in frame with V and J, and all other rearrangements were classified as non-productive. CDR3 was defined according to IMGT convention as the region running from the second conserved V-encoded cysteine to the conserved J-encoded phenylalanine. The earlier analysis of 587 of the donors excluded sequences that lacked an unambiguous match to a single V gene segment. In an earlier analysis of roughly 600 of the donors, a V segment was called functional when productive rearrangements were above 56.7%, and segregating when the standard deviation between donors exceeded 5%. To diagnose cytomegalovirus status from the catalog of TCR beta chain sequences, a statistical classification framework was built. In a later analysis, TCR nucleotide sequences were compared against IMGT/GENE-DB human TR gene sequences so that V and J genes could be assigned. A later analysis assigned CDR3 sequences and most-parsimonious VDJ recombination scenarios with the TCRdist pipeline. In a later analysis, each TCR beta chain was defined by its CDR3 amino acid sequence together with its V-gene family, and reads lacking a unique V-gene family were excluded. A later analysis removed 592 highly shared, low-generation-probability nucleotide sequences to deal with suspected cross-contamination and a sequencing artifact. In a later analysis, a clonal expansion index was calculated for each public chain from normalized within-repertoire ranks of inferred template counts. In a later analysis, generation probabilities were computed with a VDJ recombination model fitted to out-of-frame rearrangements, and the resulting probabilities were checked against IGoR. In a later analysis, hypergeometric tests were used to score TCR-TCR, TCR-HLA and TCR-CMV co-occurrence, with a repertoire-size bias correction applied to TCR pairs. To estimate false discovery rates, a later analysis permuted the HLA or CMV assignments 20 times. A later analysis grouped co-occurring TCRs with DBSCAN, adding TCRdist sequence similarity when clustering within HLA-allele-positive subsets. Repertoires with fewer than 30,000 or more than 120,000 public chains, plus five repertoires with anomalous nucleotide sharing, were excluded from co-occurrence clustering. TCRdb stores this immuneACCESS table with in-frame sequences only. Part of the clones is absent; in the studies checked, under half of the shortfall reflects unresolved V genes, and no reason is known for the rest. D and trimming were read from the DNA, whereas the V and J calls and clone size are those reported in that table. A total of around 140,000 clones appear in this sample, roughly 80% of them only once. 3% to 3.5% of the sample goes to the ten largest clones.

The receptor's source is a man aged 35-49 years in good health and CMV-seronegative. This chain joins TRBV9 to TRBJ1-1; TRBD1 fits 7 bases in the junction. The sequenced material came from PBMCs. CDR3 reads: CASSALGGARGTEAFF. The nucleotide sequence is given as TGTGCCAGCAGCGCCCTAGGGGGCGCGAGGGGCACTGAAGCTTTCTTT.